This TCR beta chain originates from a study of beta chain features in type 1 diabetes. cDNA synthesis used the whole RNA isolate, giving expressed TCRB sequences. The protocol was immunoSEQ multiplex PCR, while the TCRdb copy is restricted to in-frame clones and leaves out a portion. The table records roughly 610,000 clones, around 15% of them present only once. This clone appeared many times. The sample contains more than one DNA sequence encoding this CDR3. Trimming removed 0 bases from V and 4 bases from J; junction bases left unmatched: 1. Per germline, CDR1 LNHNV and CDR2 YYDKDF (reference sequence). This CDR3 comprises 14 residues.

The J gene is TRBJ2-5, the V gene TRBV15, with 8 nucleotides matching TRBD2. This clonotype was sampled from a man aged 18 to 29 in good health. Sequenced: naive CD4+ T cells from blood. DNA for the CDR3: TGTGCCACCAGCAGAGATGCGGGGGGAGAGACCCAGTACTTC. This sequence encodes CATSRDAGGETQYF.